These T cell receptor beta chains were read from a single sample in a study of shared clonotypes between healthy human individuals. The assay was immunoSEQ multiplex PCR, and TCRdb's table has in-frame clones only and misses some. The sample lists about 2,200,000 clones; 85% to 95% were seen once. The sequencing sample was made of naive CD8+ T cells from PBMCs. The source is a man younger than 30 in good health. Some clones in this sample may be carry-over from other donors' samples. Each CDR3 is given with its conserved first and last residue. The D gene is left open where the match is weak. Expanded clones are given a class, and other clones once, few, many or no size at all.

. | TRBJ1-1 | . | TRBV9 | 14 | CASSPRGGGAEAFF | TGTGCCAGCAGCCCCAGGGGCGGGGGGGCTGAAGCTTTCTTT
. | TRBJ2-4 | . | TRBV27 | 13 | CASSLTGKNIQYF | TGTGCCAGCAGTTTAACCGGGAAAAACATTCAGTACTTC
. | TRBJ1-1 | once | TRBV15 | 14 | CATSRGGEDTEAFF | TGTGCCACCAGCAGAGGAGGGGAGGACACTGAAGCTTTCTTT
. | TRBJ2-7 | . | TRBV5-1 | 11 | CASSLGHEQYF | TGCGCCAGCAGCTTGGGCCACGAGCAGTACTTC
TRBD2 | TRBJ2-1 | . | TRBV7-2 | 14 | CASSLSGGYNEQFF | TGTGCCAGCAGCTTAAGCGGGGGGTACAATGAGCAGTTCTTC
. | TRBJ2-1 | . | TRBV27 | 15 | CASSFWGGTYNEQFF | TGTGCCAGCAGTTTTTGGGGCGGGACCTACAATGAGCAGTTCTTC
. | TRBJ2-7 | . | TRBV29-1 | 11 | CSSVDGYEQYF | TGCAGCAGCGTCGACGGCTACGAGCAGTACTTC
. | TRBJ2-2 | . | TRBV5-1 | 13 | CASSSPDTGELFF | TGCGCCAGCAGCTCTCCGGACACCGGGGAGCTGTTTTTT
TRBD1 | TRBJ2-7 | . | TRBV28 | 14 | CASSGRTGAYEQYF | TGTGCCAGCAGTGGACGGACAGGGGCCTACGAGCAGTACTTC
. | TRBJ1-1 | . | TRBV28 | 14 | CASSFGTANTEAFF | TGTGCCAGCAGTTTTGGGACGGCGAACACTGAAGCTTTCTTT
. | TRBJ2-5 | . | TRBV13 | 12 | CASSPQGETQYF | TGTGCCAGCAGCCCCCAAGGGGAGACCCAGTACTTC
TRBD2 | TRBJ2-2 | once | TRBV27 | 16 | CASRGRRLAGSEELFF | TGTGCCAGCAGGGGCCGCCGACTAGCGGGATCGGAGGAGCTGTTTTTT
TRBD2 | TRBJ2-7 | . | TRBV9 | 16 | CASSEGLAGGSYEQYF | TGTGCCAGCAGCGAGGGACTAGCGGGAGGTTCCTACGAGCAGTACTTC
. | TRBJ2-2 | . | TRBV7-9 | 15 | CASSSETSWTGELFF | TGTGCCAGCAGCTCAGAGACTAGTTGGACCGGGGAGCTGTTTTTT
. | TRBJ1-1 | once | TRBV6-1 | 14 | CASRDLGRSTEAFF | TGTGCCAGCAGAGACCTCGGGAGAAGCACTGAAGCTTTCTTT
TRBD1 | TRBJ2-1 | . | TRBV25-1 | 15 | CASSESGTEYNEQFF | TGTGCCAGCAGTGAATCGGGGACAGAATACAATGAGCAGTTCTTC
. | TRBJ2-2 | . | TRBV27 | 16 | CASSPPEGESTGELFF | TGTGCCAGCAGTCCCCCTGAAGGGGAAAGCACCGGGGAGCTGTTTTTT
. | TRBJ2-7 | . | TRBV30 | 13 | CAWSSSSTYEQYF | TGTGCCTGGAGCTCATCAAGCACCTACGAGCAGTACTTC
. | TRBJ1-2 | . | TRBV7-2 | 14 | CASSLGRGPRGYTF | TGTGCCAGCAGCTTAGGCAGGGGCCCCCGCGGCTACACCTTC
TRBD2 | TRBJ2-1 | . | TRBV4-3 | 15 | CASSLGLAAYNEQFF | TGCGCCAGCAGCCTGGGACTAGCGGCCTACAATGAGCAGTTCTTC
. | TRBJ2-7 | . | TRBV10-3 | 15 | CAISEVAESPYEQYF | TGTGCCATCAGTGAGGTAGCTGAAAGCCCCTACGAGCAGTACTTC
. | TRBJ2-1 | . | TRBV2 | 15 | CASSRGPTQRNEQFF | TGTGCCAGCAGCAGGGGACCTACCCAACGTAATGAGCAGTTCTTC
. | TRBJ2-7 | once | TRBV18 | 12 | CASSPPSYEQYF | TGTGCCAGCTCACCACCGTCGTACGAGCAGTACTTC
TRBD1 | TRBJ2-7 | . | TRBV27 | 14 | CASSLGTGAYEQYF | TGTGCCAGCAGTTTAGGGACAGGAGCCTACGAGCAGTACTTC
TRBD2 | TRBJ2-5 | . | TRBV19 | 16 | CASTMRLLADQETQYF | TGTGCCAGTACCATGAGGCTTCTAGCGGACCAGGAGACCCAGTACTTC
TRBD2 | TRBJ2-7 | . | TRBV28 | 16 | CASSHPREGSGYEQYF | TGTGCCAGCAGTCACCCCCGGGAGGGGAGTGGCTACGAGCAGTACTTC
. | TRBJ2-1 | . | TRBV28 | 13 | CASATDSYNEQFF | TGTGCCAGTGCGACAGATTCCTACAATGAGCAGTTCTTC
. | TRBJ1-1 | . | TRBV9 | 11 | CASSPHTEAFF | TGTGCCAGCTCACCCCACACTGAAGCTTTCTTT
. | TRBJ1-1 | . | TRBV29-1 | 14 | CSVESDGWNTEAFF | TGCAGCGTTGAGTCAGACGGATGGAACACTGAAGCTTTCTTT
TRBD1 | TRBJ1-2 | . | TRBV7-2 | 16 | CASSSTGQGYGYGYTF | TGTGCCAGCAGCTCCACGGGACAGGGGTATGGGTATGGCTACACCTTC
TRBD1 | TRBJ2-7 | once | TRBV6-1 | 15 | CASSEWDREGYEQYF | TGTGCCAGCAGTGAATGGGACAGGGAAGGATACGAGCAGTACTTC
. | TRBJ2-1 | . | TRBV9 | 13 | CASSPTLINEQFF | TGTGCCAGCAGCCCCACGTTGATCAATGAGCAGTTCTTC
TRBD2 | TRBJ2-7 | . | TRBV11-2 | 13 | CAIRASGSYEQYF | TGTGCGATTCGGGCGAGCGGGAGTTACGAGCAGTACTTC
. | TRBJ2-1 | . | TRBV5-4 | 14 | CASSLYWGPNEQFF | TGTGCCAGCAGCTTGTATTGGGGTCCCAATGAGCAGTTCTTC
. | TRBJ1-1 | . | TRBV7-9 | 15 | CASSPQQGMNTEAFF | TGTGCCAGCAGCCCCCAACAGGGAATGAACACTGAAGCTTTCTTT
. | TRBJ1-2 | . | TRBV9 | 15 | CASSVGPGTNYGYTF | TGTGCCAGCAGCGTCGGTCCAGGCACCAACTATGGCTACACCTTC
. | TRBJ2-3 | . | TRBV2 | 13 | CARRQEWENTQYF | TGTGCCAGGAGACAGGAGTGGGAGAATACGCAGTATTTT
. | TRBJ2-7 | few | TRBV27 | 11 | CASSWGSEQYF | TGTGCCAGCAGTTGGGGGAGCGAGCAGTACTTC
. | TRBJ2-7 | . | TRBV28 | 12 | CASSLPGSEQYF | TGTGCCAGCAGTCTCCCCGGGAGCGAGCAGTACTTC
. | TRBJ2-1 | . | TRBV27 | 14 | CASQYRQKNNEQFF | TGTGCCAGCCAATATAGACAGAAAAACAATGAGCAGTTCTTC
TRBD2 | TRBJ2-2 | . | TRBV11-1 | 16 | CASSLRLAENTGELFF | TGTGCCAGCAGCCTAAGACTAGCGGAGAACACCGGGGAGCTGTTTTTT
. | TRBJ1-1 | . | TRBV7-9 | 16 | CASSLPQRSGNTEAFF | TGTGCCAGCAGCTTACCTCAGAGGTCGGGGAACACTGAAGCTTTCTTT
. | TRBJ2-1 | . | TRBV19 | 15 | CASSIEGDNLNEQFF | TGTGCCAGTAGTATAGAGGGGGACAACCTCAATGAGCAGTTCTTC
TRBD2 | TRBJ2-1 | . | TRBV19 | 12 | CASHSGIDEQFF | TGTGCCAGTCACAGCGGGATAGATGAGCAGTTCTTC
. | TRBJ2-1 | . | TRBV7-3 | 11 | CASNDRNEQFF | TGTGCCAGCAACGACCGGAATGAGCAGTTCTTC
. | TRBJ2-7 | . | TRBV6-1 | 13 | CASSDLDTSEQYF | TGTGCCAGCAGTGACCTTGACACGAGCGAGCAGTACTTC
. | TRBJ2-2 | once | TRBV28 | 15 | CASSLNGEATGELFF | TGTGCCAGCAGTTTAAATGGGGAAGCCACCGGGGAGCTGTTTTTT
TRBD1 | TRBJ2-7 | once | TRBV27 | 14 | CASSPTGNGYEQYF | TGTGCCAGCAGTCCGACAGGGAATGGGTACGAGCAGTACTTC
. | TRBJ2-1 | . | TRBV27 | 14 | CASSLFRRYNEQFF | TGTGCCAGCAGTTTATTCCGCCGGTACAATGAGCAGTTCTTC
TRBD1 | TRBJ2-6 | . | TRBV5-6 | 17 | CASSLDRGRSGANVLTF | TGTGCCAGCAGCTTGGACAGGGGGCGGTCTGGGGCCAACGTCCTGACTTTC
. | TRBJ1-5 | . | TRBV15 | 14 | CATSRGRDNQPQHF | TGTGCCACCAGCAGAGGACGGGACAATCAGCCCCAGCATTTT
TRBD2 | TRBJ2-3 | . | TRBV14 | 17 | CASSPGGAGYSTDTQYF | TGTGCCAGCAGCCCCGGGGGGGCGGGATACAGCACAGATACGCAGTATTTT
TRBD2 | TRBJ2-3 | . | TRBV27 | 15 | CASSVFAGDADTQYF | TGTGCCAGCAGTGTATTTGCGGGAGATGCAGATACGCAGTATTTT
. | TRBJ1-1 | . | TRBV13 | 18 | CASSLGTGRYDMNTEAFF | TGTGCCAGCAGCTTAGGCACAGGCAGATACGATATGAACACTGAAGCTTTCTTT
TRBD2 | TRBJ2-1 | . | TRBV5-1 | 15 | CASSSGLAGFYEQFF | TGCGCCAGCAGCTCCGGACTAGCGGGATTCTATGAGCAGTTCTTC
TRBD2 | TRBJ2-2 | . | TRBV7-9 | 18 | CASSLIPGLAANTGELFF | TGTGCCAGCAGCTTAATACCGGGACTAGCGGCGAACACCGGGGAGCTGTTTTTT
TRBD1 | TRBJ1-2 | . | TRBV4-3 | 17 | CASSQNSRRQGAGGYTF | TGCGCCAGCAGCCAAAACAGCCGTCGACAGGGGGCGGGTGGCTACACCTTC
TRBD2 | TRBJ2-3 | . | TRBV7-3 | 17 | CASSAGLAGTGTDTQYF | TGTGCCAGCAGCGCGGGACTAGCGGGGACGGGCACAGATACGCAGTATTTT
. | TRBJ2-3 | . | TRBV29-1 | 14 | CSFAGGWSTDTQYF | TGCAGCTTCGCGGGCGGTTGGAGCACAGATACGCAGTATTTT